Each of the 21 T cell receptor beta chains below was sequenced from the same sample in a study of T-cell memory formation after mild COVID-19. TCRdb called the 5' RACE reads again in MiXCR, with one record for every CDR3 protein. The sample contains about 240,000 distinct CDR3 sequences, approximately 9% of which appear only once. Sequencing was carried out using PBMCs or a T cell subset sorted from them (not recorded which). All receptors come from a man in his late teens or twenties who had mild COVID-19 (a few samples of this study predate the infection). Cell type and time point are not known.

Only a few counts were recorded for this clonotype. The gene calls are TRBV9 and TRBJ1-6; no reliable D call. V lost 2 bases and J lost 10, with 7 bases in between. CDR3 length: 12 amino acids. The germline V gene encodes CDR1 SGDLS and CDR2 YYNGEE. CDR3 sequence reads: CASSVGGSPLHF. The CDR3 DNA is TGTGCCAGCAGCGTGGGTGGATCACCCCTCCACTTT.

The sample holds many counts of this clonotype. The CDR3, as DNA: TGTGCCAGCACTCACGGGCTAGCGGACACAGATACGCAGTATTTT. It is translated as CASTHGLADTDTQYF. V gene TRBV6-2 or TRBV6-3 combines with J gene TRBJ2-3, with 7 bases matching TRBD2. Germline V gene data show CDR1 as MNHEY and CDR2 as SVGEGT. This CDR3 has 15 amino acids. Trimming removed 7 bases from V and 2 bases from J; junction bases left unmatched: 9.

In this sample, this clonotype turned up a few times. The rearrangement links TRBV9 to TRBJ2-7, with a tentative D call TRBD2 (5 bases). V lost 4 bases and J lost 7, with 15 bases in between. Germline CDR1 SGDLS, CDR2 YYNGEE. CDR3 length: 13 amino acids. CDR3: CASSSGGVGEQYF. The CDR3 DNA reads TGTGCCAGCAGCAGTGGAGGAGTGGGAGAGCAGTACTTC.

The chain combines TRBV7-8 with TRBJ1-5; D unresolved. The CDR3 extends over 17 amino acids. Germline V lookup: CDR1 SGHVS, CDR2 FQNEAQ. Trimming removed 1 base at V and 0 bases at J, with 13 bases between. The CDR3 bases are TGTGCCAGCAGCTTAGTAGGTCCCCATTATAGCAATCAGCCCCAGCATTTT. This gives the protein CASSLVGPHYSNQPQHF.

This clonotype appeared a few times. The rearrangement uses TRBV4-2 and TRBJ1-1; D unresolved. This CDR3 spans 15 amino acids. The V gene lost 1 base and the J gene lost 4 bases, with 13 bases spanning the gap. Germline values: CDR1 LGHNA, CDR2 YNFKEQ. In DNA form, the CDR3 reads TGTGCCAGCAGCCAAGGTAGGAATAAGGGCACTGAAGCTTTCTTT. This codes for CASSQGRNKGTEAFF.

The chain is built from TRBV5-1 and TRBJ2-3; the match to TRBD1 covers 7 bases. Trimming removed 5 bases from V and 2 bases from J; junction bases left unmatched: 5. This CDR3 region has 14 residues. Germline CDR1 reads SGHRS; CDR2 reads YFSETQ. The CDR3 nucleotides are TGCGCCAGCAGTTCCACAGGGGCCACAGATACGCAGTATTTT. This translates into CASSSTGATDTQYF.

This clonotype was detected many times. This chain connects TRBV29-1 to TRBJ2-1, with D hard to call. CDR1 and CDR2 from the germline V gene are SQVTM and ANQGSEA. The CDR3 sequence is 15 residues long. The V end was cut by 3 bases, the J end by 4 bases, with 16 bases between. The chain's CDR3 is CSVEVLPVGYNEQFF. The CDR3 nucleotides are TGCAGCGTTGAGGTACTCCCTGTTGGGTACAATGAGCAGTTCTTC.

This clonotype appeared a few times. The chain links TRBV27 to TRBJ2-3, with D tentatively TRBD2 (5 bases). The CDR3 runs to 15 residues. CDR1 is MNHEY and CDR2 is SMNVEV in the germline V gene (reference sequence). The germline V and J ends were trimmed by 2 bases and 0 bases, with 9 bases remaining between them. The CDR3 nucleotides are TGTGCCAGCAGTTTAACCGGGATTAGCACAGATACGCAGTATTTT. It codes for CASSLTGISTDTQYF.

This clonotype has only one observation. The chain has TRBV6-2 or TRBV6-3 and TRBJ1-1, with D perhaps TRBD1 (5 bases). CDR1 and CDR2 from the germline V gene are MNHEY and SVGEGT. V lost 5 bases and J 6 bases, leaving 22 bases between the germline ends. The CDR3 consists of 16 residues. The CDR3 region is CASSPPATGGSPEAFF. The CDR3 DNA is TGTGCCAGCAGTCCTCCGGCCACAGGCGGGAGCCCTGAAGCTTTCTTT.

This chain uses TRBV5-1 with TRBJ2-5; 13 bases match TRBD2. V shed 0 bases, J shed 5 bases, and the junction held 4 bases outside the gene matches. From germline, CDR1 is SGHRS and CDR2 YFSETQ. CDR3 length equals 16 residues. CDR3 nucleotide sequence: TGCGCCAGCAGCTTGGGGACTAGCGGGGGATCGGAGACCCAGTACTTC. Its translation is CASSLGTSGGSETQYF.

The chain couples TRBV20-1 to TRBJ2-7; 7 bases align to TRBD1. The J segment lost 0 bases and the V segment lost 5 bases, leaving 1 base of the junction unmatched. This CDR3 has 12 residues. CDR1 is DFQATT and CDR2 is SNEGSKA in the germline V gene (reference sequence). CDR3 nucleotide sequence: TGCAGTGCTCGGACAGGCTCCTACGAGCAGTACGTC. Amino acids: CSARTGSYEQYV.

This chain uses TRBV7-2 with TRBJ2-3; no definite D call. Trimming shortened V by 5 bases and J by 7 bases, and 13 bases separated the two germline ends. Per germline, CDR1 SGHTA and CDR2 FQGNSA. The length of the CDR3 is 13 residues. The chain's CDR3 is CASSPPSAYTQYF. In DNA, the CDR3 is TGTGCCAGCAGCCCGCCTAGTGCATATACGCAGTATTTT.

A few counts support this clonotype. V usage is TRBV20-1 and J usage is TRBJ1-1; D not certain. CDR3 length equals 15 residues. Germline V gene sequence: CDR1 DFQATT, CDR2 SNEGSKA (reference sequence). The V and J ends lost 1 base and 3 bases respectively, with 15 bases between them. CDR3 in DNA: TGCAGTGCTAGAGGGGGTGCAATTAGGGACACTGAAGCTTTCTTT. Its translation is CSARGGAIRDTEAFF.

The chain joins TRBV10-3 to TRBJ1-1, with TRBD1 identical over 10 bases. CDR3 length: 14 amino acids. The ends lost 6 bases at V and 6 bases at J; junction bases unmatched: 7. The V gene's germline CDR1 is ENHRY and CDR2 SYGVKD. The CDR3 DNA sequence: TGTGCCATCAGCTCAGGACAGGGGGATTCTGAAGCTTTCTTT. Protein sequence: CAISSGQGDSEAFF.

The chain joins TRBV7-3 to TRBJ1-1; D is perhaps TRBD1 (6 bases). Germline loops: CDR1 SGHTA, CDR2 FQGTGA. The germline V and J ends were trimmed by 5 bases and 7 bases, with 14 bases remaining between them. The CDR3 spans 13 residues. This CDR3 reads CASSPQGLGEAFF. The CDR3 DNA follows: TGTGCCAGCAGCCCCCAGGGGTTAGGTGAAGCTTTCTTT.

This clonotype was counted between two and nine times. The CDR3 reads CASSLRAGSGYGYTF. The DNA of the CDR3 is TGTGCCAGCAGTTTAAGGGCGGGCTCTGGCTATGGCTACACCTTC. The J gene is TRBJ1-2, the V gene TRBV27; no clear D. Per germline, CDR1 MNHEY and CDR2 SMNVEV (reference sequence). V gave up 2 bases and J gave up 4 bases, with 14 bases separating them. The CDR3 covers 15 residues.

In its sample, this clonotype was seen a few times. V usage is TRBV4-1 and J usage is TRBJ1-2, with TRBD1 as a possible D gene (6 bases). V was shortened by 5 bases and J by 5 bases, with 18 bases between the two germline ends. The CDR3 spans 15 residues. Germline V gives CDR1 MGHRA, CDR2 YSYEKL. CDR3 sequence reads: CASSGGTPTLYGYTF. For the CDR3, the DNA is TGCGCCAGCAGCGGTGGGACACCGACCCTATATGGCTACACCTTC.

The chain employs TRBV7-8 and TRBJ1-4; D ambiguous. The V end lost 0 bases, the J end lost 4 bases, and 6 bases lay between the germline ends. Germline V lookup: CDR1 SGHVS, CDR2 FQNEAQ. The CDR3 is 14 residues long. As DNA, the CDR3 is TGTGCCAGCAGCTTAGCAGGCTTTAATGAAAAACTGTTTTTT. Translating gives CASSLAGFNEKLFF. The variable domain in full, completed from reference TRBV7-8 and TRBJ1-4, reads GAGVSQSPRYKVAKRGQDVALRCDPISGHVSLFWYQQALGQGPEFLTYFQNEAQLDKSGLPSDRFFAERPEGSVSTLKIQRTQQEDSAVYLCASSLAGFNEKLFFGSGTQLSVL.

This clonotype turned up a few times. This chain joins TRBV2 and TRBJ2-2; TRBD2 matches 9 bases. Germline V gives CDR1 SNHLY, CDR2 FYNNEI. The CDR3 sequence is 15 residues long. With V trimmed by 6 bases and J by 6 bases, 8 bases remained unmatched. The CDR3 DNA is TGTGCCAGCAGGGCAAATAGCGGGGGATCCGGGGAGCTGTTTTTT. It is translated as CASRANSGGSGELFF.

The chain has TRBV5-1 and TRBJ2-3, with D possibly being TRBD1 (7 bases). Germline V gene data show CDR1 as SGHRS and CDR2 as YFSETQ. The V end lost 10 bases, the J end lost 0 bases, and 18 bases lay between the germline ends. CDR3 length: 15 amino acids. CDR3: CASTEGTASTDTQYF. CDR3 DNA sequence: TGCGCCTCGACGGAGGGGACAGCTAGCACAGATACGCAGTATTTT.

This chain uses TRBV14 with TRBJ1-3; the D gene is possibly TRBD1 (6 bases). This CDR3 region has 19 residues. Trimming stripped 0 bases from V and 3 bases from J, with 21 bases between. CDR1 and CDR2 (germline): SGHDN, FVKESK. The CDR3 spells CASSQDVDREGGGGNTIYF. CDR3 sequence (DNA): TGTGCCAGCAGCCAAGATGTTGACCGGGAAGGAGGGGGTGGAAACACCATATATTTT.